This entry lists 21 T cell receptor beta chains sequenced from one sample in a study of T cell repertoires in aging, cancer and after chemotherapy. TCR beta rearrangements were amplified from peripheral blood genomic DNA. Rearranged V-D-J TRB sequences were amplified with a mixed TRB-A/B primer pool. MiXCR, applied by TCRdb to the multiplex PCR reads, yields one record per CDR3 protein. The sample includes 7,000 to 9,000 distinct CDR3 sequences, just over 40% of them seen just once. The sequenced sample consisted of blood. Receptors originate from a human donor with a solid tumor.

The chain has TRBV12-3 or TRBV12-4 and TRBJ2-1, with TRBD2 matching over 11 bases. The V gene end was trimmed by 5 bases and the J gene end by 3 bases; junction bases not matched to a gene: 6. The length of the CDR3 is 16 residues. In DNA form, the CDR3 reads TGTGCCAGCAGTCGTATAGCGGGAGGGAACTACAATGAGCAGTTCTTC. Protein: CASSRIAGGNYNEQFF.

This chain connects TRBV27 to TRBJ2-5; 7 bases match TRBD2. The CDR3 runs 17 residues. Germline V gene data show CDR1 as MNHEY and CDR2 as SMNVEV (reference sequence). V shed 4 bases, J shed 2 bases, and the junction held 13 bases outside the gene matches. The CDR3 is CASSSVGWRERQETQYF. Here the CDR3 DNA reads TGTGCCAGCAGTTCAGTTGGCTGGCGGGAGAGGCAAGAGACCCAGTACTTC.

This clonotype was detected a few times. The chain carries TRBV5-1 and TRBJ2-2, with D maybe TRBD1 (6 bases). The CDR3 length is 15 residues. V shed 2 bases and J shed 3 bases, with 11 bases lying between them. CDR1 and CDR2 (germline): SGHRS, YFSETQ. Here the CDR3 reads CASSFQGLYTGELFF. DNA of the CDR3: TGCGCCAGCAGCTTCCAGGGGCTTTACACCGGGGAGCTGTTTTTT.

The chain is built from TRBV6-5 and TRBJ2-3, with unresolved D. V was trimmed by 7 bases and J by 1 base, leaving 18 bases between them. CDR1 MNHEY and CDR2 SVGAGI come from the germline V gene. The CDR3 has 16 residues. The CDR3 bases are TGTGCCAGCACCCCCCGGGTCTCCTACGGCACAGATACGCAGTATTTT. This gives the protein CASTPRVSYGTDTQYF.

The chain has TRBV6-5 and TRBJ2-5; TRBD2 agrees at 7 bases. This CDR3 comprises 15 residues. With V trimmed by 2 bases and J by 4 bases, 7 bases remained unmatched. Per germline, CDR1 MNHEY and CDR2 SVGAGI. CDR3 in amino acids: CASSYRGTTRETQYF. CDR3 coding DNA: TGTGCCAGCAGTTACCGCGGGACTACGCGAGAGACCCAGTACTTC.

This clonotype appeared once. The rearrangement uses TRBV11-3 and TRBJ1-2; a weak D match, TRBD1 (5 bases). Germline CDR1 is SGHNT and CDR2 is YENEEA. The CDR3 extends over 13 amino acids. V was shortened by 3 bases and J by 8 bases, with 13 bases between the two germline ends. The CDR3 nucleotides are TGTGCCAGCAGCTTTGGGGCCGAGAGAGGCTACACCTTC. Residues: CASSFGAERGYTF.

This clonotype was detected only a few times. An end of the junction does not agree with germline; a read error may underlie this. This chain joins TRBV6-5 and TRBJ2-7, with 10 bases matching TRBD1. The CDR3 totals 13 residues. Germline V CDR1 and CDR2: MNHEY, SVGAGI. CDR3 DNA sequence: TGTGCCAGCAGTGACTCGGACAGGGGGGAGCAGTACTTC. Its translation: CASSDSDRGEQYF.

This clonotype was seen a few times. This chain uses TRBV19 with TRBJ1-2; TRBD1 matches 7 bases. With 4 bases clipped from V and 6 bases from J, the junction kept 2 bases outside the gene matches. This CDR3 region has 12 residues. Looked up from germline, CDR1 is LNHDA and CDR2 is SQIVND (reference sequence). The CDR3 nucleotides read TGTGCCAGTAGTACAGGGGGGAATGGCTACACCTTC. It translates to CASSTGGNGYTF.

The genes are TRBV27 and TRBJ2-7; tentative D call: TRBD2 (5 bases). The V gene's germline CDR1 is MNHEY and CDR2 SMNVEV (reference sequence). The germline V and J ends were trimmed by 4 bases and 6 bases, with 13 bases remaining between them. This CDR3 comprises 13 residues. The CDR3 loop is CASSSQTIGEQYF. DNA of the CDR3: TGTGCCAGCAGTTCCCAGACTATCGGCGAGCAGTACTTC.

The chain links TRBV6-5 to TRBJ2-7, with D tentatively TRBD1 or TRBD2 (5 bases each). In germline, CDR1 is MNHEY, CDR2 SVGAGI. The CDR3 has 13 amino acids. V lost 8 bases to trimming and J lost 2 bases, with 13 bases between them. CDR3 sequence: CASCRGRTYEQYF. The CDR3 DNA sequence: TGTGCCAGCTGTCGGGGCCGTACCTACGAGCAGTACTTC.

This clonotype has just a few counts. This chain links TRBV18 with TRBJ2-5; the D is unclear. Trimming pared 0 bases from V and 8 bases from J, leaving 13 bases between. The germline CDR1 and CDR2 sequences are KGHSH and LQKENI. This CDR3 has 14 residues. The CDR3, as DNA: TGTGCCAGCTCACCACCGAGAGGAGCCTTCACCCAGTACTTC. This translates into CASSPPRGAFTQYF.

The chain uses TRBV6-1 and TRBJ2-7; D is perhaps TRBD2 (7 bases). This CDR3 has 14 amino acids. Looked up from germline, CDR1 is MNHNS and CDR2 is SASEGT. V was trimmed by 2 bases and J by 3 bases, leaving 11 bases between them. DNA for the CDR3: TGTGCCAGCAGTGAAACGGGGGGCCACTACGAGCAGTACTTC. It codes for CASSETGGHYEQYF.

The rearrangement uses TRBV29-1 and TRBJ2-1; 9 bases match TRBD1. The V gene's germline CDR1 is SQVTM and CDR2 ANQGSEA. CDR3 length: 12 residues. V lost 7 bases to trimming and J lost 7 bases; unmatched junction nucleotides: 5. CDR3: CSGETGGNEQFF. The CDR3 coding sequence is TGCAGCGGCGAGACAGGGGGAAATGAGCAGTTCTTC.

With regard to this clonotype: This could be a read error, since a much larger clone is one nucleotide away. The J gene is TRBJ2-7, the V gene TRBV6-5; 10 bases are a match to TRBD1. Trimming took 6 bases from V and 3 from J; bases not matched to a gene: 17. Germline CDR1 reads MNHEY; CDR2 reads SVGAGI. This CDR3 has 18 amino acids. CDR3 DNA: TGTGCCAGCAGGGACCGGGGGACAGGGGACCCACCTGGCTACGAGCAGTACTTC. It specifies CASRDRGTGDPPGYEQYF.

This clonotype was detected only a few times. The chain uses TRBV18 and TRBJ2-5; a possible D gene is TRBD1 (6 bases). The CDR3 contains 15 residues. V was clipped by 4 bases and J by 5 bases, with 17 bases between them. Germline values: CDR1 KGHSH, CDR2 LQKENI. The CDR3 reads CASSLTGTPVETQYF. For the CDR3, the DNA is TGTGCCAGCTCACTTACCGGGACACCCGTGGAGACCCAGTACTTC.

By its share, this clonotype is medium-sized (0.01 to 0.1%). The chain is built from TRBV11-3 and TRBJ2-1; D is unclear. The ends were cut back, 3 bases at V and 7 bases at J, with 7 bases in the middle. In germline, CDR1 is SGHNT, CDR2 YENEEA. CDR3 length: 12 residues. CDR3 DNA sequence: TGTGCCAGCAGCTTTGTGTTTAATGAGCAGTTCTTC. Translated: CASSFVFNEQFF. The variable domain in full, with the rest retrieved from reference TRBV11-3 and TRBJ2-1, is EAGVVQSPRYKIIEKKQPVAFWCNPISGHNTLYWYLQNLGQGPELLIRYENEEAVDDSQLPKDRFSAERLKGVDSTLKIQPAELGDSAVYLCASSFVFNEQFFGPGTRLTVL.

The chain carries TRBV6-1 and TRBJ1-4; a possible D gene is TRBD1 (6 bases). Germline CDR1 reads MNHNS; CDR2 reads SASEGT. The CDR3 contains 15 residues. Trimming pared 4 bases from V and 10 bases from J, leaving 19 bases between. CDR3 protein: CASSVSGQSVVKLFF. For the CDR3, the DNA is TGTGCCAGCAGTGTGTCAGGACAGTCGGTGGTAAAACTGTTTTTT.

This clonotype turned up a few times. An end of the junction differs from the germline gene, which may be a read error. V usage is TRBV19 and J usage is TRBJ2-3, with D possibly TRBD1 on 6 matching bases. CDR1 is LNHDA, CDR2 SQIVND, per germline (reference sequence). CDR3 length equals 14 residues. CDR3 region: CASRIGGFTDTQYF. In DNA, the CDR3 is TGTGCCAGTAGAATAGGGGGTTTTACAGATACGCAGTATTTT.

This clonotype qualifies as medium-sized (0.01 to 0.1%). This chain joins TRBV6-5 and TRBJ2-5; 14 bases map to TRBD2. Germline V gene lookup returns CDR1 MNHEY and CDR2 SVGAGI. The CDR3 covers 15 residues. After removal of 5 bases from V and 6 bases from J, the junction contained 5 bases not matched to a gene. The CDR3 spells CASSATSGGVKTQYF. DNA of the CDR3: TGTGCCAGCAGTGCGACTAGCGGGGGGGTCAAGACCCAGTACTTC.

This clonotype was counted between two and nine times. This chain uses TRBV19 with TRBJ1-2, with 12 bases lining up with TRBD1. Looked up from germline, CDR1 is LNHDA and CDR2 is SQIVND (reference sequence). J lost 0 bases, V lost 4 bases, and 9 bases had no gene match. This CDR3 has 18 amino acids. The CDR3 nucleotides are TGTGCCAGTAGTAGGGGCACGGGACAGGGGGCCCCTAACTATGGCTACACCTTC. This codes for CASSRGTGQGAPNYGYTF.

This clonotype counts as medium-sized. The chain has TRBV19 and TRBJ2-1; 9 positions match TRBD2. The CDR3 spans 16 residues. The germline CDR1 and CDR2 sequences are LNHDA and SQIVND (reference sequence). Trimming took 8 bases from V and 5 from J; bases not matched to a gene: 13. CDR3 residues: CASPPPGTSHDNEQFF. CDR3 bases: TGTGCCAGTCCTCCGCCCGGGACTAGCCACGACAATGAGCAGTTCTTC.